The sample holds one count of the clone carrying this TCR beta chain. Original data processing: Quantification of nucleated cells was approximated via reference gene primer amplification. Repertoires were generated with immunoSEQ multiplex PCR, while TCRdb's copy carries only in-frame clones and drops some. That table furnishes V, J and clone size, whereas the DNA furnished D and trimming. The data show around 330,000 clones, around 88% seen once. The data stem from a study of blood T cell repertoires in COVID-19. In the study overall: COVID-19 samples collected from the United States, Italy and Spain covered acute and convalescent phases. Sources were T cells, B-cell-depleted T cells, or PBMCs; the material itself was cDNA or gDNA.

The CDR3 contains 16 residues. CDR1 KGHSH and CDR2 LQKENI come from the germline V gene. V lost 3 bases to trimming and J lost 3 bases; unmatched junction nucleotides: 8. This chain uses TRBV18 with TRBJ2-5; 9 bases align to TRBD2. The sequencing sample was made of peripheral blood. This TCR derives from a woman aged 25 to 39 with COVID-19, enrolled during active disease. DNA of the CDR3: TGTGCCAGCTCACCCGGGATAGTAGCGGGGGAAGAGACCCAGTACTTC. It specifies CASSPGIVAGEETQYF.